This T cell receptor beta chain was found in a study of blood T cell repertoires in COVID-19. Study context: Acute and convalescent COVID-19 samples came from the United States, Italy and Spain. T cells, B-cell-depleted T cells, or PBMCs supplied cDNA or gDNA.

This CDR3 spans 16 amino acids. Germline-derived CDR1 and CDR2 are MDHEN and SYDVKM. V lost 2 bases and J lost 8; bases outside the gene matches: 9. In the authors' workflow: It was from reference gene primer amplification that nucleated cell counts were estimated. Generated by immunoSEQ multiplex PCR, the TCRdb table keeps only in-frame clones and is missing some. From that table come the V and J calls and clone size; the DNA was used to work out D and trimming. The sample lists some 44,000 clones, almost 95% occurring once. Sequencing was performed on peripheral blood. The TCR sequence derives from a man aged 50 to 59 with active COVID-19. The chain combines TRBV28 with TRBJ1-4, with 9 bases lining up with TRBD1. CDR3: CASSLTVGQGREKLFF. CDR3 nucleotide sequence: TGTGCCAGCAGTTTAACGGTGGGACAGGGTCGGGAAAAACTGTTTTTT. The full variable domain, completed using reference TRBV28 and TRBJ1-4, is DVKVTQSSRYLVKRTGEKVFLECVQDMDHENMFWYRQDPGLGLRLIYFSYDVKMKEKGDIPEGYSVSREKKERFSLILESASTNQTSMYLCASSLTVGQGREKLFFGSGTQLSVL.